The 25 T cell receptor beta chains in this list originate from one sample, sequenced in a study of cytomegalovirus exposure and HLA in healthy donors. 13 Jbeta primers and 60 Vbeta primers were used for the PCR. The method was immunoSEQ multiplex PCR; TCRdb's version includes in-frame clones alone and lacks a portion of them. This sample has about 190,000 clones, with about 90% found just once. The sample was PBMCs. The receptors originated from a young man in good health and CMV-seronegative.

The table lists this clone with a count of one. The V gene is TRBV10-3, the J gene TRBJ2-5; D remains ambiguous. The germline gives CDR1 ENHRY, CDR2 SYGVKD. V gave up 0 bases and J gave up 2 bases, with 10 bases separating them. CDR3 length: 15 residues. The CDR3 region has the DNA TGTGCCATCAGTGAGTCAGGCGGAGAACAAGAGACCCAGTACTTC. It translates to CAISESGGEQETQYF.

This clone came up once. V and J are TRBV27 and TRBJ1-2; TRBD1 matches 8 bases. V was clipped by 3 bases and J by 0 bases; unmatched bases: 9. The germline V gene encodes CDR1 MNHEY and CDR2 SMNVEV (reference sequence). The CDR3 runs to 17 residues. The CDR3 loop is CASSFSTGTGANYGYTF. The CDR3 DNA follows: TGTGCCAGCAGTTTTTCGACCGGGACAGGTGCTAACTATGGCTACACCTTC.

CDR3 sequence reads: CAISGGASGGTFYEQYF. In nucleotides, the CDR3 is TGTGCCATCAGTGGGGGGGCTAGCGGGGGAACTTTCTACGAGCAGTACTTC. The V call is TRBV10-3, the J call TRBJ2-7; 10 bases match TRBD2. The V segment lost 4 bases and the J segment 3 bases; nucleotides outside the gene matches: 12. The germline V gene encodes CDR1 ENHRY and CDR2 SYGVKD. CDR3 length equals 17 residues.

This clone was detected only a few times. The V call is TRBV19, the J call TRBJ1-2; TRBD1 agrees at 7 bases. Germline values: CDR1 LNHDA, CDR2 SQIVND (reference sequence). J was trimmed by 8 bases and V by 3 bases; bases with no gene match: 15. There are 16 residues in the CDR3. The CDR3 spells CASSIGDRASLVGYTF. CDR3 nucleotides: TGTGCCAGTAGTATCGGAGACAGGGCTTCTTTAGTAGGCTACACCTTC.

The genes are TRBV28 and TRBJ1-4; D is undetermined. Germline V CDR1 and CDR2: MDHEN, SYDVKM. The V gene lost 4 bases and the J gene lost 7 bases, with 19 bases spanning the gap. The CDR3 extends over 16 amino acids. The CDR3 bases are TGTGCCAGCAGTTCACATAGGGAGGAGGTTGTTGAAAAACTGTTTTTT. Translation: CASSSHREEVVEKLFF.

This sequence joins TRBV27 and TRBJ2-5; 8 positions agree with TRBD1. The ends lost 8 bases at V and 4 bases at J; junction bases unmatched: 6. CDR3 size: 13 residues. In germline, CDR1 is MNHEY, CDR2 SMNVEV (reference sequence). The CDR3 coding sequence is TGTGCCAGCGGAGACAGGGGTCCAGAGACCCAGTACTTC. Amino acid sequence: CASGDRGPETQYF.

This clone was detected only once. This chain joins TRBV14 and TRBJ2-3; 9 bases match TRBD1. The CDR3 totals 16 residues. The V gene end was trimmed by 2 bases and the J gene end by 4 bases; junction bases not matched to a gene: 7. Germline-derived CDR1 and CDR2 are SGHDN and FVKESK. CDR3 DNA: TGTGCCAGCAGCCAACTACGGTGGACAGGGGCAGATACGCAGTATTTT. Encoded protein: CASSQLRWTGADTQYF.

The chain joins TRBV18 to TRBJ1-2; D is unclear. This CDR3 is built from 13 residues. V lost 6 bases to trimming and J lost 0 bases, with 8 bases between them. CDR1 KGHSH and CDR2 LQKENI come from the germline V gene. DNA of the CDR3: TGTGCCAGCTCCCCAGAGTCTAACTATGGCTACACCTTC. Translating gives CASSPESNYGYTF.

The J gene is TRBJ2-7, the V gene TRBV6-1, with D perhaps TRBD1 (5 bases). CDR1 is MNHNS and CDR2 is SASEGT in the germline V gene. This CDR3 spans 15 amino acids. V was clipped by 3 bases and J by 6 bases, with 18 bases between them. In nucleotides, the CDR3 is TGTGCCAGCAGTGAGTTGACAGTTTTCTCGATCGAGCAGTACTTC. It is translated as CASSELTVFSIEQYF.

The CDR3 is CASSEDRGPYGYTF. In DNA, the CDR3 is TGTGCCAGCAGCGAAGACAGGGGGCCCTATGGCTACACCTTC. The rearrangement uses TRBV7-2 and TRBJ1-2; TRBD1 agrees at 10 bases. Unmatched junction bases numbered 4, after V lost 5 bases and J lost 4 bases. CDR3 length equals 14 residues. CDR1 and CDR2 (germline): SGHTA, FQGNSA.

The chain is built from TRBV18 and TRBJ1-3; D remains ambiguous. CDR1 is KGHSH, CDR2 LQKENI, per germline. V was clipped by 6 bases and J by 4 bases, with 13 bases between them. The CDR3 is made up of 14 amino acids. CDR3 in DNA: TGTGCCAGCTCGCGGGATTTATCGGGAAACACCATATATTTT. Its protein is CASSRDLSGNTIYF.

The CDR3, as DNA: TGCAGCGTTGAACTTCGGGACAGGGAAGCGGGGGGGTCGTATGATGAGCAGTTCTTC. Its translation is CSVELRDREAGGSYDEQFF. The V and J genes are TRBV29-1 and TRBJ2-1; tentative D call: TRBD2 (10 bases). V lost 2 bases and J lost 8, with 31 bases in between. CDR3 length: 19 residues. Looked up from germline, CDR1 is SQVTM and CDR2 is ANQGSEA.

The chain combines TRBV6-1 with TRBJ1-2; the D gene is possibly TRBD1 (5 bases). V was clipped by 2 bases and J by 6 bases, with 16 bases between them. Germline-derived CDR1 and CDR2 are MNHNS and SASEGT. This CDR3 comprises 15 residues. The CDR3 loop reads CASSERGSPNHGYTF. The CDR3 DNA sequence: TGTGCCAGCAGTGAAAGGGGAAGCCCCAACCATGGCTACACCTTC.

As DNA, the CDR3 is TGCAGTGCAAGGAGAAACAATGAGCAGTTCTTC. Residues: CSARRNNEQFF. The J gene is TRBJ2-1, the V gene TRBV20-1; D remains unclear. The V end was cut by 6 bases, the J end by 5 bases, with 8 bases between. The CDR3 is 11 residues long. CDR1 and CDR2 from the germline V gene are DFQATT and SNEGSKA (reference sequence).

This clone was seen a single time. The chain carries TRBV7-2 and TRBJ1-3; tentative D call: TRBD1 (6 bases). Per the germline V gene, CDR1 is SGHTA and CDR2 is FQGNSA. Trimming shortened V by 3 bases and J by 2 bases, and 8 bases separated the two germline ends. CDR3 size: 14 residues. The CDR3 DNA is TGTGCCAGCAGCTTCGGACAGCCTGGAAACACCATATATTTT. Protein: CASSFGQPGNTIYF.

The genes are TRBV7-2 and TRBJ2-1; the match to TRBD2 covers 10 bases. J was trimmed by 7 bases and V by 5 bases; bases with no gene match: 14. Germline V gene sequence: CDR1 SGHTA, CDR2 FQGNSA. This CDR3 contains 17 residues. In DNA, the CDR3 is TGTGCCAGCAGCCCGATCCAGCTAGCGGGAGTGGTTAATGAGCAGTTCTTC. Translating it yields CASSPIQLAGVVNEQFF. The full variable domain, its missing parts supplied by reference TRBV7-2 and TRBJ2-1, is GAGVSQSPSNKVTEKGKDVELRCDPISGHTALYWYRQSLGQGLEFLIYFQGNSAPDKSGLPSDRFSAERTGGSVSTLTIQRTQQEDSAVYLCASSPIQLAGVVNEQFFGPGTRLTVL.

The chain recombines TRBV11-2 with TRBJ2-5; TRBD2 is a possible D gene (6 bases). The germline gives CDR1 SGHAT, CDR2 FQNNGV. The CDR3 has 15 amino acids. Trimming removed 2 bases from V and 3 bases from J, with 13 bases in between. This CDR3 reads CASSLRGTSKETQYF. CDR3 bases: TGTGCCAGCAGCTTACGCGGGACCAGCAAAGAGACCCAGTACTTC.

The genes are TRBV6-5 and TRBJ1-2; 8 bases agree with TRBD1. V lost 6 bases, J lost 8 bases, and 8 bases stayed unmatched. CDR1 and CDR2 from the germline V gene are MNHEY and SVGAGI. The CDR3 runs 13 residues. The CDR3 DNA follows: TGTGCCAGCAGCCGGACAGGGCTGAGAGGCTACACCTTC. Its translation: CASSRTGLRGYTF.

The rearrangement uses TRBV30 and TRBJ2-7, with TRBD1 as a possible D gene (6 bases). There are 13 residues in the CDR3. Looked up from germline, CDR1 is GTSNPN and CDR2 is SVGIG (reference sequence). The ends were cut back, 3 bases at V and 10 bases at J, with 19 bases in the middle. Here the CDR3 reads CAWSGQTLRSQYF. The CDR3 DNA follows: TGTGCCTGGAGCGGACAGACCCTGAGGTCCCAGTACTTC.

This clone has more than one count but fewer than ten. The chain carries TRBV6-5 and TRBJ1-1; 8 bases align to TRBD1. This CDR3 has 15 amino acids. Germline V gene data show CDR1 as MNHEY and CDR2 as SVGAGI. The junction had 6 bases not matched to a gene; V was cut back by 6 bases and J by 0 bases. The CDR3 sequence: CASRSHRGVNTEAFF. The CDR3 DNA reads TGTGCCAGCAGAAGTCACAGGGGGGTGAACACTGAAGCTTTCTTT.

The chain recombines TRBV4-2 with TRBJ2-7; TRBD1 matches 7 bases. The J segment lost 3 bases and the V segment lost 1 base, leaving 6 bases of the junction unmatched. The CDR3 loop spans 15 amino acids. Germline CDR1 and CDR2: LGHNA and YNFKEQ. CDR3 residues: CASSQATGTDYEQYF. CDR3 DNA: TGTGCCAGCAGCCAAGCCACAGGGACAGACTACGAGCAGTACTTC.

The rearrangement uses TRBV15 and TRBJ1-2; 8 nucleotides agree with TRBD1. CDR1 and CDR2 from the germline V gene are LNHNV and YYDKDF (reference sequence). With 4 bases clipped from V and 5 bases from J, the junction kept 9 bases outside the gene matches. The CDR3 totals 15 residues. The CDR3 loop is CATSTGTGPRYGYTF. The CDR3 nucleotides are TGTGCCACCAGCACAGGGACAGGACCGAGATATGGCTACACCTTC.

The chain couples TRBV19 to TRBJ1-4; 8 nucleotides line up with TRBD1. CDR1 and CDR2 (germline): LNHDA, SQIVND (reference sequence). The trim removed 9 bases at V and 5 bases at J, leaving 2 bases unmatched. CDR3 length: 12 residues. In nucleotides, the CDR3 is TGTGCCAGCCGGGACAGGAATGAAAAACTGTTTTTT. It codes for CASRDRNEKLFF.

This rearrangement joins TRBV27 to TRBJ2-1, with D tentatively TRBD2 (6 bases). V shed 2 bases and J shed 7 bases, with 9 bases lying between them. The CDR3 length is 13 residues. Looked up from germline, CDR1 is MNHEY and CDR2 is SMNVEV (reference sequence). This CDR3 is CASSLTGANEQFF. The DNA of the CDR3 is TGTGCCAGCAGTTTAACGGGAGCTAATGAGCAGTTCTTC.

The V gene is TRBV13, the J gene TRBJ2-1; D ambiguous. The germline V gene encodes CDR1 PRHDT and CDR2 FYEKMQ (reference sequence). The CDR3 contains 15 residues. The V and J ends lost 6 bases and 0 bases respectively, with 12 bases between them. Here the CDR3 DNA reads TGTGCCAGCAGACCAACATCTGACTCCTACAATGAGCAGTTCTTC. Translated: CASRPTSDSYNEQFF.